The TCR beta chain described here comes from a study of Graves' ophthalmopathy and Graves' hyperthyroidism. General study findings and limits: In predicting ophthalmopathy progression, the model reached over 70% sensitivity and about 73% specificity. Blood contained most expanded thyroid clonotypes exceeding 0.001 frequency.

TCR beta CDR3 regions were amplified from RNA transcripts. HTBI primers were employed in first-round RT-PCR, then a second-round multiplex PCR followed. One entry per CDR3 protein results from TCRdb running MiXCR on the multiplex PCR reads. Of about 660,000 distinct CDR3 sequences detected, about 38% appear once; the ten largest clones hold over 2.5%. Clinical symptoms, serum thyroxine, TRAb, thyroid ultrasound and orbital computed tomography were relied on for diagnosis. From fresh peripheral blood, over 9 ml in volume, the PBMCs were obtained. On this clonotype: What it binds is unknown.

V was pared by 6 bases and J by 0 bases, with 4 bases of the junction left unmatched. CDR1 and CDR2 (germline): ENHRY, SYGVKD. The CDR3 spans 14 residues. The TCR sequence derives from an adult man with Graves' ophthalmopathy. The sample comprised peripheral blood. The rearrangement uses TRBV10-3 and TRBJ2-5; 7 positions agree with TRBD2. The chain's CDR3 is CAISQGLDQETQYF. The CDR3 DNA reads TGTGCCATCAGCCAAGGACTAGACCAAGAGACCCAGTACTTC.